This T cell receptor (beta chain) was sequenced during a study of blood T cell repertoires in COVID-19. V lost 5 bases and J lost 8, with 12 bases in between. This CDR3 comprises 12 residues. CDR1 and CDR2 (germline): SGHTA, FQGNSA. Enrolled through a virtual design, the participants were between roughly 18 and 100 years of age and came from around 25 US areas. Cohort allocation depended upon clinical history that participants reported. Some clones are missing from TCRdb's copy, which holds only in-frame ones; the method was immunoSEQ multiplex PCR. Of about 380,000 clones listed, 85% to 90% are singletons.

This clonotype was obtained from a woman younger than 30 who had recovered from COVID-19. The chain employs TRBV7-2 and TRBJ1-2; TRBD1 is a possible D gene (5 bases). The material sequenced was PBMCs or T cells enriched from blood (not recorded which). The CDR3 loop reads CASSGGLGGYTF. The CDR3 DNA is TGTGCCAGCAGCGGGGGACTAGGGGGCTACACCTTC.